These 3 T cell receptor beta chains were all obtained from the same sample, sequenced in a study of T cell responses to AZD1222 COVID-19 vaccine. Sequencing used immunoSEQ multiplex PCR; TCRdb keeps in-frame clones, though not all of them. This sample has about 110,000 clones, with about 90% found just once. Sequencing was performed on peripheral blood, taken on day 0 of AZD1222 vaccination. All receptors derive from an adult in good health.

This clone was counted a few times. The chain couples TRBV16 to TRBJ2-5; D uncertain. The germline V and J ends were trimmed by 5 bases and 5 bases, with 15 bases remaining between them. Germline CDR1 and CDR2: KGHSY and FQNENV. The CDR3 has 14 amino acids. CDR3 region: CASSNRGIGETQYF. In DNA form, the CDR3 reads TGTGCCAGCAGCAATCGTGGCATCGGTGAGACCCAGTACTTC.

As to this clone: One junction end does not reproduce the germline sequence, and a read error may be involved. The gene calls are TRBV6-6 and TRBJ2-7, with D possibly TRBD2 on 6 matching bases. The CDR3 is 14 residues long. Germline V lookup: CDR1 MNHNY, CDR2 SVGAGI (reference sequence). This chain's CDR3 is CASSFDISGPTRGF. CDR3 in DNA: TGTGCCAGCAGTTTCGATATTTCGGGTCCGACTAGGGGCTTC.

The chain has TRBV5-4 and TRBJ2-1; 8 bases fit TRBD2. CDR1 SGHNT and CDR2 YYREEE come from the germline V gene (reference sequence). This CDR3 comprises 16 residues. Trimming removed 0 bases from V and 4 bases from J; junction bases left unmatched: 6. The CDR3 DNA sequence: TGTGCCAGCAGCTTGGGGATGGAGCGGGGGTACAATGAGCAGTTCTTC. This gives the protein CASSLGMERGYNEQFF.